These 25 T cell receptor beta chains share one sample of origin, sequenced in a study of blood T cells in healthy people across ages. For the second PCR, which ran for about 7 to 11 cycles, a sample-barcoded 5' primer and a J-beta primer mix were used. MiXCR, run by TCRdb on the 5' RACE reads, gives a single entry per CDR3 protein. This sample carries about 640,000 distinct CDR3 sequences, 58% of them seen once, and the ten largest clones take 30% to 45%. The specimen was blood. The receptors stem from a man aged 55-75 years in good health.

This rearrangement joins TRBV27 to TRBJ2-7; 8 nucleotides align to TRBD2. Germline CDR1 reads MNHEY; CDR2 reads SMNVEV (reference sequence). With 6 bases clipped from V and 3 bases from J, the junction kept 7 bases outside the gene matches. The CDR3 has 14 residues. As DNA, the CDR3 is TGTGCCAGCAGCCCGCAGCGGGGGAACTACGAGCAGTACTTC. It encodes CASSPQRGNYEQYF.

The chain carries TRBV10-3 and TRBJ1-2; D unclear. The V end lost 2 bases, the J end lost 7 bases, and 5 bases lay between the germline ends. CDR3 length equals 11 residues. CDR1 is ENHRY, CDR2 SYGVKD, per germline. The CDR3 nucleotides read TGTGCCATCAGTGAGGGTGGTGGCTACACCTTC. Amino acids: CAISEGGGYTF.

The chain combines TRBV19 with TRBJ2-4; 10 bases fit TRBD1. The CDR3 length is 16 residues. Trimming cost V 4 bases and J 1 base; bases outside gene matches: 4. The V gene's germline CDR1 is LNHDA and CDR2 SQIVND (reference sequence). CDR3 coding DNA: TGTGCCAGTAGTACTCTGACAGGGGGCGCCAAAAACATTCAGTACTTC. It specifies CASSTLTGGAKNIQYF.

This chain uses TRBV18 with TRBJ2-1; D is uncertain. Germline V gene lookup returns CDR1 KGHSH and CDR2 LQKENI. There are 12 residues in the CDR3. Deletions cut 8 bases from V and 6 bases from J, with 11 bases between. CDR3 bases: TGTGCCAGCCAGCCCGGTGGCAATGAGCAGTTCTTC. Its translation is CASQPGGNEQFF.

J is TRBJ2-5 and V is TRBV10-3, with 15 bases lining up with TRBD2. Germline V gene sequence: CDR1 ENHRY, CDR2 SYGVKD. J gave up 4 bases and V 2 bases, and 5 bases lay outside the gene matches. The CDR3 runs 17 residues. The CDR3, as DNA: TGTGCCATCAGTGAGGGGACTAGCGGGGGGCCTGCAGAGACCCAGTACTTC. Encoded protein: CAISEGTSGGPAETQYF.

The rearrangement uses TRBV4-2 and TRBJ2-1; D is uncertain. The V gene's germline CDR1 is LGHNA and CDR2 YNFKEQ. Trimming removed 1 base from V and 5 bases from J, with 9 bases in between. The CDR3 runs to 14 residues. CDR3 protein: CASSQGLGDNEQFF. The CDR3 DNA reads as TGTGCCAGCAGCCAAGGTTTAGGTGACAATGAGCAGTTCTTC.

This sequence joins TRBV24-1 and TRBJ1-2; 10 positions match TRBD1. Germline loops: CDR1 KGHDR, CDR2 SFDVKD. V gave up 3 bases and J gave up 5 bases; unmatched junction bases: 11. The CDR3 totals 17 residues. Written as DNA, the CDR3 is TGTGCCACCAGTGATGGGTCCGGGACAGGGGTTTTTTATGGCTACACCTTC. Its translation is CATSDGSGTGVFYGYTF.

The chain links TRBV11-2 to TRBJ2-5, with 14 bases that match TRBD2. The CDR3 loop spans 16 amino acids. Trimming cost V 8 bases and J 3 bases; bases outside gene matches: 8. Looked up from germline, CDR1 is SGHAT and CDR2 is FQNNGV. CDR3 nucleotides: TGTGCCAGCGGCTCCCCGGGACTAGCGGGGGAAGAGACCCAGTACTTC. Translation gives CASGSPGLAGEETQYF. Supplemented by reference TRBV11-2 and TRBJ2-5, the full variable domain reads EAGVAQSPRYKIIEKRQSVAFWCNPISGHATLYWYQQILGQGPKLLIQFQNNGVVDDSQLPKDRFSAERLKGVDSTLKIQPAKLEDSAVYLCASGSPGLAGEETQYFGPGTRLLVL.

The CDR3 here is CASSYSAIRRDGYTF. The CDR3 DNA follows: TGTGCCAGCAGTTACTCCGCAATCAGGAGGGATGGCTACACCTTC. The rearrangement links TRBV6-6 to TRBJ1-2, with D uncertain. From germline, CDR1 is MNHNY and CDR2 SVGAGI (reference sequence). Trimming left V 0 bases short and J 6 bases short, with 14 bases between. This CDR3 comprises 15 residues.

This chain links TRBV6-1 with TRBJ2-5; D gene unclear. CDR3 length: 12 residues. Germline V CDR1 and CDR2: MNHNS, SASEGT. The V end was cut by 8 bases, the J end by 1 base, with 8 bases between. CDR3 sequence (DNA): TGTGCCAGCGGTCAGACCCAAGAGACCCAGTACTTC. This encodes CASGQTQETQYF.

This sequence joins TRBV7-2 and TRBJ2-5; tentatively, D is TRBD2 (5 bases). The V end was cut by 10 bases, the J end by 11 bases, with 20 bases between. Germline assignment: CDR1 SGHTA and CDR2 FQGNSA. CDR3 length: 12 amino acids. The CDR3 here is CATSLVRDEQYF. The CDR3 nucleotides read TGTGCCACCTCACTAGTTAGGGATGAGCAGTACTTC.

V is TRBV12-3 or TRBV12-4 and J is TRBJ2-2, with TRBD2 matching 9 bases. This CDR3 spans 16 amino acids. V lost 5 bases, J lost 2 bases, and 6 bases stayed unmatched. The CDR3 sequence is CASSRGTSPNTGELFF. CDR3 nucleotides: TGTGCCAGCAGTCGAGGGACTAGCCCTAACACCGGGGAGCTGTTTTTT.

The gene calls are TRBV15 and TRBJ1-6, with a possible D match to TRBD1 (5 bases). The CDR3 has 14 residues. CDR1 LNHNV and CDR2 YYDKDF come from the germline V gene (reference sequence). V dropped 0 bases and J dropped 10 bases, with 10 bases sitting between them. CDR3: CATSRDNQGSPLHF. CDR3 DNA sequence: TGTGCCACCAGCAGAGATAACCAGGGATCACCCCTCCACTTT.

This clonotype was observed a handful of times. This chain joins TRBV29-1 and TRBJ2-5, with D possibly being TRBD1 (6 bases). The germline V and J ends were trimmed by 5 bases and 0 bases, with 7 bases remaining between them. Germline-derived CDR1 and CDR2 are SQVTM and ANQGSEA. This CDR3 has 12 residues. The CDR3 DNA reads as TGCAGCGTTACAGGGCACCAAGAGACCCAGTACTTC. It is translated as CSVTGHQETQYF.

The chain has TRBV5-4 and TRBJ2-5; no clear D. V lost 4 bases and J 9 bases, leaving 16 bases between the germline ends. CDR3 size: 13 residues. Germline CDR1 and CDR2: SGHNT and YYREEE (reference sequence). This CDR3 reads CASSPPGQDAQYF. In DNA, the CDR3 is TGTGCCAGCAGCCCCCCCGGGCAGGACGCCCAGTACTTC.

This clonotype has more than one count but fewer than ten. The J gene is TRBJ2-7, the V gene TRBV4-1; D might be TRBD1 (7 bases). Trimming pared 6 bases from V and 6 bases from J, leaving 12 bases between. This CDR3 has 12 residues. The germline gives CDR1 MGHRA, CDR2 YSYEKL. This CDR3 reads CASRRQGGEQYF. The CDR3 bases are TGCGCCAGCAGGCGACAGGGAGGCGAGCAGTACTTC.

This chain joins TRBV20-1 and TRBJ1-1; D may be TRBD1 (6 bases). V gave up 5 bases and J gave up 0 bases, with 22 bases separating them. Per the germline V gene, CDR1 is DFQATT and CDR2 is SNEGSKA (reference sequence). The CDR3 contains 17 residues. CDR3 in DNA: TGCAGTGCTCTCGACCCACGACAGGACCACATGAACACTGAAGCTTTCTTT. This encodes CSALDPRQDHMNTEAFF.

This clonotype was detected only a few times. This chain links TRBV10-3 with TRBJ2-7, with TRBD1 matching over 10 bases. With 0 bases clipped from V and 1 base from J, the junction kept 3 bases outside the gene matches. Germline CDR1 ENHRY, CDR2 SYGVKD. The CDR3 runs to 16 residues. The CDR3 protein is CAISESRTGGSYEQYF. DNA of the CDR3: TGTGCCATCAGTGAGTCGCGGACAGGGGGATCCTACGAGCAGTACTTC.

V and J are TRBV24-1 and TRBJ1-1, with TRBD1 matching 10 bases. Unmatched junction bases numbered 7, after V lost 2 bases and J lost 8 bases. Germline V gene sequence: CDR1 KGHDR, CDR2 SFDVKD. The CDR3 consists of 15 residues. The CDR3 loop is CATSDSGTGVEEAFF. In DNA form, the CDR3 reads TGTGCCACCAGTGATTCCGGGACAGGGGTGGAAGAAGCTTTCTTT.

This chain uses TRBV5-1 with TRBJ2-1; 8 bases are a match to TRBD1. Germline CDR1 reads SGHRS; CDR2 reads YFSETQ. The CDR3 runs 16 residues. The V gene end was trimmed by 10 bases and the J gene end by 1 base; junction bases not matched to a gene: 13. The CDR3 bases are TGCGCCGGCACCTCCCCCCGGGACAGGTCCTACAATGAGCAGTTCTTC. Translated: CAGTSPRDRSYNEQFF. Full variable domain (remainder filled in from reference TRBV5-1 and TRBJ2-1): KAGVTQTPRYLIKTRGQQVTLSCSPISGHRSVSWYQQTPGQGLQFLFEYFSETQRNKGNFPGRFSGRQFSNSRSEMNVSTLELGDSALYLCAGTSPRDRSYNEQFFGPGTRLTVL.

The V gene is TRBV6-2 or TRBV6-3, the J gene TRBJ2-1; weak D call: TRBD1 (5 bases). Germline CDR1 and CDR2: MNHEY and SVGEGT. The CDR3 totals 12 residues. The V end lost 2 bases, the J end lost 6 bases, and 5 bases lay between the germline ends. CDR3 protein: CASSYQGNEQFF. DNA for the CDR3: TGTGCCAGCAGTTACCAGGGCAATGAGCAGTTCTTC.

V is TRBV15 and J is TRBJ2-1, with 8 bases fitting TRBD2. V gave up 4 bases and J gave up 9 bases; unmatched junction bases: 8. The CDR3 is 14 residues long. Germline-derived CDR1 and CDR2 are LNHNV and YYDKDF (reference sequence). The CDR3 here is CATSKPGAGGEQFF. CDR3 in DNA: TGTGCCACCAGCAAACCCGGCGCGGGAGGTGAGCAGTTCTTC.

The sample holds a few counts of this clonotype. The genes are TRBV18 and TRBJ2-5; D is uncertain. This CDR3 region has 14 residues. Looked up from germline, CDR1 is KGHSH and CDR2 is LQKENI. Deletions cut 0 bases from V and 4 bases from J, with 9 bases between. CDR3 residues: CASSPPGAPETQYF. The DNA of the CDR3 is TGTGCCAGCTCACCACCGGGTGCACCAGAGACCCAGTACTTC.

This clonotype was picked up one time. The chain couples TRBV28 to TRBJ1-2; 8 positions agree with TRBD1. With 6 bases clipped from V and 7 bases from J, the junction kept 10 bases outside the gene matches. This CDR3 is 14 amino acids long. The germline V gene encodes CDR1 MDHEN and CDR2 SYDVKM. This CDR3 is CASRTQTGERGYTF. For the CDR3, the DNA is TGTGCCAGCAGGACCCAGACAGGGGAGCGTGGCTACACCTTC.

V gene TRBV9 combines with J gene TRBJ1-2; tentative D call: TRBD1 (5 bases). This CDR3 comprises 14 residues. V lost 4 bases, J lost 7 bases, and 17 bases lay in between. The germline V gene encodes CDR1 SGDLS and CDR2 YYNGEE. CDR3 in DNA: TGTGCCAGCAGCCCTCAATTTTATGGGGGTGGCTACACCTTC. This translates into CASSPQFYGGGYTF.